This entry lists 15 T cell receptor beta chains sequenced from one sample in a study of cytomegalovirus exposure and HLA in healthy donors. It was with 60 Vbeta and 13 Jbeta primers that the PCR ran. Assay: immunoSEQ multiplex PCR; the TCRdb copy retains only in-frame clones and omits some. The sample carries fewer than 150,000 clones, around 70% recorded once. Sequencing was done on a sample of PBMCs. These receptor sequences come from a man aged 30-40 years in good health and CMV-seronegative.

The chain joins TRBV27 to TRBJ2-1, with D possibly being TRBD1 (6 bases). The CDR3 loop spans 16 amino acids. V shed 3 bases and J shed 3 bases, with 15 bases lying between them. Germline V lookup: CDR1 MNHEY, CDR2 SMNVEV (reference sequence). Written as DNA, the CDR3 is TGTGCCAGCAGTTTCTTTAGGACAGAAAACTACAATGAGCAGTTCTTC. This translates into CASSFFRTENYNEQFF.

For the CDR3, the DNA is TGTGCCAGCAGCTTAGGACAGGCTACTCACTATGGCTACACCTTC. Amino acids: CASSLGQATHYGYTF. J is TRBJ1-2 and V is TRBV7-9; tentative D call: TRBD1 (6 bases). The CDR3 length is 15 residues. Germline CDR1 reads SEHNR; CDR2 reads FQNEAQ (reference sequence). Between the trimmed V and J ends, which lost 1 base and 3 bases, there was a span of 12 bases.

Only one count was recorded for this clone. The chain links TRBV7-2 to TRBJ2-7; 7 bases match TRBD1. The CDR3 is 16 residues long. V shed 5 bases, J shed 3 bases, and the junction held 13 bases outside the gene matches. CDR1 and CDR2 from the germline V gene are SGHTA and FQGNSA. The CDR3 coding sequence is TGTGCCAGCAGCCCTGGTCAGGACAGGAGAGACTACGAGCAGTACTTC. Amino acids: CASSPGQDRRDYEQYF. Based on the CDR3 plus reference TRBV7-2 and TRBJ2-7, the full variable domain is GAGVSQSPSNKVTEKGKDVELRCDPISGHTALYWYRQSLGQGLEFLIYFQGNSAPDKSGLPSDRFSAERTGGSVSTLTIQRTQQEDSAVYLCASSPGQDRRDYEQYFGPGTRLTVT.

The CDR3, as DNA: TGTGCCAGCAGTTTAGGACAGAGGAACACTGAAGCTTTCTTT. Translating gives CASSLGQRNTEAFF. This chain uses TRBV6-5 with TRBJ1-1; D may be TRBD1 (6 bases). Per germline, CDR1 MNHEY and CDR2 SVGAGI. This CDR3 comprises 14 residues. V was pared by 4 bases and J by 1 base, with 10 bases between.

The CDR3 loop reads CASSRGGVSNNEQFF. Written as DNA, the CDR3 is TGTGCCAGCAGCCGGGGGGGGGTTTCAAACAATGAGCAGTTCTTC. V usage is TRBV5-4 and J usage is TRBJ2-1; TRBD2 aligns across 8 bases. Germline CDR1 SGHNT, CDR2 YYREEE (reference sequence). The CDR3 loop spans 15 amino acids. V was clipped by 4 bases and J by 5 bases; unmatched bases: 8.

The chain carries TRBV18 and TRBJ1-1, with TRBD1 matching 8 bases. Germline V lookup: CDR1 KGHSH, CDR2 LQKENI. This CDR3 has 13 residues. V shed 2 bases and J 11 bases; nucleotides not matched to a gene: 7. The CDR3 DNA reads as TGTGCCAGCTCACCAATCGGACAGGGTGACGCTTTCTTT. This gives the protein CASSPIGQGDAFF. The whole variable domain, filled in from reference TRBV18 and TRBJ1-1, reads NAGVMQNPRHLVRRRGQEARLRCSPMKGHSHVYWYRQLPEEGLKFMVYLQKENIIDESGMPKERFSAEFPKEGPSILRIQQVVRGDSAAYFCASSPIGQGDAFFGQGTRLTVV.

This chain uses TRBV29-1 with TRBJ2-2; the D gene is possibly TRBD1 (6 bases). The germline gives CDR1 SQVTM, CDR2 ANQGSEA. The ends were cut back, 1 base at V and 0 bases at J, with 15 bases in the middle. The CDR3 is 17 residues long. The CDR3 nucleotides read TGCAGCGTTGAAGGACGGACAGTCTCATCGAACACCGGGGAGCTGTTTTTT. The encoded protein is CSVEGRTVSSNTGELFF.

The J gene is TRBJ2-1, the V gene TRBV7-3; 8 nucleotides agree with TRBD2. CDR3 length: 14 residues. From germline, CDR1 is SGHTA and CDR2 FQGTGA. V dropped 5 bases and J dropped 2; count of bases not matched to a gene: 2. CDR3 in DNA: TGTGCCAGCAGCATCGGGGGGGCCTACAATGAGCAGTTCTTC. It translates to CASSIGGAYNEQFF.

The chain is built from TRBV28 and TRBJ2-7, with D possibly being TRBD2 (5 bases). CDR1 and CDR2 (germline): MDHEN, SYDVKM. Trimming shortened V by 3 bases and J by 1 base, and 13 bases separated the two germline ends. This CDR3 is 15 amino acids long. CDR3: CASSFPGLVSYEQYF. The CDR3 DNA sequence: TGTGCCAGCAGTTTCCCGGGGTTAGTTTCCTACGAGCAGTACTTC. Combining the CDR3 with reference TRBV28 and TRBJ2-7 gives the whole variable domain DVKVTQSSRYLVKRTGEKVFLECVQDMDHENMFWYRQDPGLGLRLIYFSYDVKMKEKGDIPEGYSVSREKKERFSLILESASTNQTSMYLCASSFPGLVSYEQYFGPGTRLTVT.

The chain carries TRBV2 and TRBJ2-2; D not resolved. Germline assignment: CDR1 SNHLY and CDR2 FYNNEI. Trimming cost V 4 bases and J 0 bases, with 12 bases left between them. CDR3 length equals 16 residues. Here the CDR3 reads CASSAIGSANTGELFF. The CDR3 DNA is TGTGCCAGCAGTGCGATTGGCAGCGCGAACACCGGGGAGCTGTTTTTT. The complete variable domain, with remaining parts taken from reference TRBV2 and TRBJ2-2, reads EPEVTQTPSHQVTQMGQEVILRCVPISNHLYFYWYRQILGQKVEFLVSFYNNEISEKSEIFDDQFSVERPDGSNFTLKIRSTKLEDSAMYFCASSAIGSANTGELFFGEGSRLTVL.

This clone has a handful of counts. This chain links TRBV6-5 with TRBJ1-6; a possible D gene is TRBD1 (5 bases). This CDR3 region has 16 residues. Germline values: CDR1 MNHEY, CDR2 SVGAGI. V was clipped by 3 bases and J by 8 bases, with 17 bases between them. The CDR3 loop is CASSYQSRRGDSPLHF. DNA for the CDR3: TGTGCCAGCAGTTATCAGTCCCGGCGGGGGGATTCACCCCTCCACTTT.

V usage is TRBV30 and J usage is TRBJ2-5; tentative D call: TRBD2 (6 bases). The CDR3 is made up of 13 amino acids. The germline gives CDR1 GTSNPN, CDR2 SVGIG (reference sequence). V lost 3 bases and J 2 bases, leaving 10 bases between the germline ends. The CDR3 protein is CAWSPSVQETQYF. DNA of the CDR3: TGTGCCTGGAGCCCTAGCGTTCAAGAGACCCAGTACTTC.

This rearrangement joins TRBV2 to TRBJ1-2; 8 bases align to TRBD1. With 7 bases clipped from V and 2 bases from J, the junction kept 6 bases outside the gene matches. The CDR3 is made up of 14 amino acids. Per the germline V gene, CDR1 is SNHLY and CDR2 is FYNNEI. Here the CDR3 DNA reads TGTGCCAGCAAAGGGACAGGAGGCAACTATGGCTACACCTTC. Protein sequence: CASKGTGGNYGYTF.

This clone has more than one count but fewer than ten. The V call is TRBV28, the J call TRBJ1-1, with D maybe TRBD1 (6 bases). CDR1 is MDHEN, CDR2 SYDVKM, per germline. V shed 6 bases and J shed 0 bases, with 8 bases lying between them. This CDR3 spans 13 amino acids. The CDR3 nucleotides read TGTGCCAGCAGCCGACAGGTGAACACTGAAGCTTTCTTT. Translation: CASSRQVNTEAFF.

This chain links TRBV5-1 with TRBJ1-1, with a possible D match to TRBD1 (6 bases). Germline loops: CDR1 SGHRS, CDR2 YFSETQ. Trimming shortened V by 0 bases and J by 2 bases, and 14 bases separated the two germline ends. This CDR3 is 16 amino acids long. CDR3 in DNA: TGCGCCAGCAGCTTGGTATCCAGGACAGCCAACACTGAAGCTTTCTTT. Its translation: CASSLVSRTANTEAFF.